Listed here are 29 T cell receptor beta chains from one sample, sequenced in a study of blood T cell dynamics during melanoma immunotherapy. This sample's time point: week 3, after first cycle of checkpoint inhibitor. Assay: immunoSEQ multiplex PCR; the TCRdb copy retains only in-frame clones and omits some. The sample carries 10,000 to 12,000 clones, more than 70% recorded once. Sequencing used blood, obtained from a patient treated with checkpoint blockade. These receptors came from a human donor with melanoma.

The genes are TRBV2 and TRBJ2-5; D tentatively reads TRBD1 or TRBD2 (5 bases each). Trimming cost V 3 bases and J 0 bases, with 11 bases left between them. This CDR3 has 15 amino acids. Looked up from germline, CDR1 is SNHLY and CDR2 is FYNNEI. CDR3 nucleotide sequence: TGTGCCAGCAGTGAGGCCGGGGCGGACCAAGAGACCCAGTACTTC. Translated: CASSEAGADQETQYF. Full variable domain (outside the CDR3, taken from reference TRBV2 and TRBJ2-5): EPEVTQTPSHQVTQMGQEVILRCVPISNHLYFYWYRQILGQKVEFLVSFYNNEISEKSEIFDDQFSVERPDGSNFTLKIRSTKLEDSAMYFCASSEAGADQETQYFGPGTRLLVL.

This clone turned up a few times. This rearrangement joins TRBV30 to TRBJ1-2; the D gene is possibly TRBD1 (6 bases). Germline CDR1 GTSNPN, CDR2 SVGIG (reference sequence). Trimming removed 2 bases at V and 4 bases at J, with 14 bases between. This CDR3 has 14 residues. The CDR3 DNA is TGTGCCTGGAGTTTCGACGGACAGATCTATGGCTACACCTTC. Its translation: CAWSFDGQIYGYTF.

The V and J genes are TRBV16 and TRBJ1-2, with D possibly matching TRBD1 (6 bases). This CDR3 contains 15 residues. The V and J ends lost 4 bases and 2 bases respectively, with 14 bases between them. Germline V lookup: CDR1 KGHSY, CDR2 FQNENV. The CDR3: CASSPLGTYNYGYTF. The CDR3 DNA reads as TGTGCCAGCAGCCCCCTCGGGACATACAACTATGGCTACACCTTC.

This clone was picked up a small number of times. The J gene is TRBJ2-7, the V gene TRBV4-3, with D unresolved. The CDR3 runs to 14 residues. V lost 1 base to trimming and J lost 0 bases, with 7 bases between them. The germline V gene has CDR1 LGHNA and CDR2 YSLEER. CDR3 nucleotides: TGCGCCAGCAGCCAAGGTACAGTCTCCTACGAGCAGTACTTC. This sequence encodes CASSQGTVSYEQYF.

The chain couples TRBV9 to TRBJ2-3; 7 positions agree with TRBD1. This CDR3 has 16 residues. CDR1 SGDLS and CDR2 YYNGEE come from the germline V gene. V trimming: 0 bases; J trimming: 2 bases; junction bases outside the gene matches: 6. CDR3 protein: CASSVVGRGTTDTQYF. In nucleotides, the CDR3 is TGTGCCAGCAGCGTAGTGGGCAGGGGGACCACAGATACGCAGTATTTT.

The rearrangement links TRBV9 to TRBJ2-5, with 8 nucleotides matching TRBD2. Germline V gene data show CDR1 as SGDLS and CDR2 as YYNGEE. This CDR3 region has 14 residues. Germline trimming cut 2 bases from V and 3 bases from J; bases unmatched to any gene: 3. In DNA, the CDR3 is TGTGCCAGCAGCGTTCGGGGGGGAGAAGAGACCCAGTACTTC. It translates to CASSVRGGEETQYF.

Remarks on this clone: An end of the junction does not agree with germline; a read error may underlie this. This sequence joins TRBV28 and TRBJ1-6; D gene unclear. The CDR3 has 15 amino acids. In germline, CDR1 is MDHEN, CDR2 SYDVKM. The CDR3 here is CVSRTPAAPRSPLHF. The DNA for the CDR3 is TGTGTCAGCAGAACCCCTGCGGCACCCCGCTCACCCCTCCACTTT. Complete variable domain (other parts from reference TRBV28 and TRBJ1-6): DVKVTQSSRYLVKRTGEKVFLECVQDMDHENMFWYRQDPGLGLRLIYFSYDVKMKEKGDIPEGYSVSREKKERFSLILESASTNQTSMYLCVSRTPAAPRSPLHFGNGTRLTVT.

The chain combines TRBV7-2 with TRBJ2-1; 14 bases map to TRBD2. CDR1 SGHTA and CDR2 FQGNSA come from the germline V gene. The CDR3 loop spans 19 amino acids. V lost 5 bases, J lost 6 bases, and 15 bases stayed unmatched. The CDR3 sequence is CASSPGTSGGQTSRNEQFF. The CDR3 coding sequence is TGTGCCAGCAGCCCTGGGACTAGCGGGGGCCAAACTTCCCGCAATGAGCAGTTCTTC.

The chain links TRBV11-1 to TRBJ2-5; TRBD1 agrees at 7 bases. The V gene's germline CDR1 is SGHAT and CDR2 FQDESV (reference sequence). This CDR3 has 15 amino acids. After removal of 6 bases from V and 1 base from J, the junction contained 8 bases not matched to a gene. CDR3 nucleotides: TGTGCCAGCAGATGGAAGACAGGGCCCCAAGAGACCCAGTACTTC. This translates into CASRWKTGPQETQYF.

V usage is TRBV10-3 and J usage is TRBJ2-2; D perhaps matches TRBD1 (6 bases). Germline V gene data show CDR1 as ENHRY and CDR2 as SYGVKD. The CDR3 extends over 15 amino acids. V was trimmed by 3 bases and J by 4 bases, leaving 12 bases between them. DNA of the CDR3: TGTGCCATCAGTGATTCACAGGGAAGCACCGGGGAGCTGTTTTTT. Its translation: CAISDSQGSTGELFF.

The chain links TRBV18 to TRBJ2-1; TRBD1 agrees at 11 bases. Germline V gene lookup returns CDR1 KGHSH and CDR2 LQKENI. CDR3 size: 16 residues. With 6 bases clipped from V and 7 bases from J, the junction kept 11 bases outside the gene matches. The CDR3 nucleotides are TGTGCCAGCTCCCGTGGGTGGACAGGGGGCCAAAATGAGCAGTTCTTC. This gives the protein CASSRGWTGGQNEQFF.

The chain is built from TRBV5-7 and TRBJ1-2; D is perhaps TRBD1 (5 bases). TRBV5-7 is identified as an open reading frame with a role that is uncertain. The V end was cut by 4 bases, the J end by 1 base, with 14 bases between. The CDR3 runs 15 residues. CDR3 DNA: TGTGCCAGCAGCCGTAGGGGCAGCCGTAACTATGGCTACACCTTC. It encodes CASSRRGSRNYGYTF.

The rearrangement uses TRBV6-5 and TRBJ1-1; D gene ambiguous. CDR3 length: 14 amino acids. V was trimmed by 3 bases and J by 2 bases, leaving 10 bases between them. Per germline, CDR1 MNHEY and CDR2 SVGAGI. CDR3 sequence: CASSYSGENTEAFF. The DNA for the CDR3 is TGTGCCAGCAGTTATAGCGGGGAAAACACTGAAGCTTTCTTT.

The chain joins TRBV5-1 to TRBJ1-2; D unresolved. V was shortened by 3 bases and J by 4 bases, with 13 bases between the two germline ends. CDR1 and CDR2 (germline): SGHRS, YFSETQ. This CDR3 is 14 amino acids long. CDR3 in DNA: TGCGCCAGCAGCTCGGACCCTATACTCTATGGCTACACCTTC. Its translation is CASSSDPILYGYTF.

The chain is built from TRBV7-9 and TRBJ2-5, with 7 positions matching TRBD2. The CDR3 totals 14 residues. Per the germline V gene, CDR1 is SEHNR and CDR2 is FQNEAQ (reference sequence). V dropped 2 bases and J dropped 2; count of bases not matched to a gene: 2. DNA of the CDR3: TGTGCCAGCAGCTTAACGGGGGGTCAAGAGACCCAGTACTTC. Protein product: CASSLTGGQETQYF.

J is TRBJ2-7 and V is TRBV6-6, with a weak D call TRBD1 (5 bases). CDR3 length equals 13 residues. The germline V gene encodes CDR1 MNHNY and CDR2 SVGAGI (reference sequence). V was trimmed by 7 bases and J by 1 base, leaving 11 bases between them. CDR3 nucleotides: TGTGCCAGCAACTTACAGGAGTCCTACGAGCAGTACTTC. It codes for CASNLQESYEQYF.

The CDR3 sequence: CASSVGGYNTEAFF. The CDR3 DNA reads as TGTGCCAGCAGCGTTGGTGGATACAACACTGAAGCTTTCTTT. V usage is TRBV9 and J usage is TRBJ1-1, with D unresolved. The CDR3 runs 14 residues. V shed 2 bases and J shed 2 bases, with 10 bases lying between them. From germline, CDR1 is SGDLS and CDR2 YYNGEE.

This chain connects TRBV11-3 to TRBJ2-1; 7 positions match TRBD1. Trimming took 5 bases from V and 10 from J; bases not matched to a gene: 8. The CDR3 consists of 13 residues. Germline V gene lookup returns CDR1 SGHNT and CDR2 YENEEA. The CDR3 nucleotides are TGTGCCAGCAGCACCTCCGACAGGGCGGAGCAGTTCTTC. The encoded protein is CASSTSDRAEQFF.

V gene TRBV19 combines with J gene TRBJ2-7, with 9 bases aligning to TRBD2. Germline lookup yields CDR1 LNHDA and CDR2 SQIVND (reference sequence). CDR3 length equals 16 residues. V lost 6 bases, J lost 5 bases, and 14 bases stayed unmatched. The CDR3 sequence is CASSKLKAGGQDEQYF. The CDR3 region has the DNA TGTGCCAGTAGCAAGCTGAAAGCGGGGGGCCAGGACGAGCAGTACTTC.

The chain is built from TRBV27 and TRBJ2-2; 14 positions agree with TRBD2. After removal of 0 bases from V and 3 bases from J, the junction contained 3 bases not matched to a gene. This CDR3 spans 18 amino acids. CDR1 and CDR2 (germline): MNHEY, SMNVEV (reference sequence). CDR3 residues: CASSLSGLAGGYTGELFF. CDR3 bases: TGTGCCAGCAGTTTATCAGGACTAGCGGGGGGATACACCGGGGAGCTGTTTTTT.

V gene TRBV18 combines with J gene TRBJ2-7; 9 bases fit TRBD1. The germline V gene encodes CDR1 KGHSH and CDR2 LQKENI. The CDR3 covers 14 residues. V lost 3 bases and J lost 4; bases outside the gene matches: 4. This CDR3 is CASSPRTGEYEQYF. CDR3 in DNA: TGTGCCAGCTCACCCCGGACAGGGGAATACGAGCAGTACTTC.

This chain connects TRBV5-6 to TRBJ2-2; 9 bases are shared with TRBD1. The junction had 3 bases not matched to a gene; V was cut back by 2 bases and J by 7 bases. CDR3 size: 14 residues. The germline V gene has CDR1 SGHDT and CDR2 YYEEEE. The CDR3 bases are TGTGCCAGCAGCTTCGGGACAGGGCACGGGGAGCTGTTTTTT. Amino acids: CASSFGTGHGELFF. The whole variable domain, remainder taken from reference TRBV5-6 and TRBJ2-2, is DAGVTQSPTHLIKTRGQQVTLRCSPKSGHDTVSWYQQALGQGPQFIFQYYEEEERQRGNFPDRFSGHQFPNYSSELNVNALLLGDSALYLCASSFGTGHGELFFGEGSRLTVL.

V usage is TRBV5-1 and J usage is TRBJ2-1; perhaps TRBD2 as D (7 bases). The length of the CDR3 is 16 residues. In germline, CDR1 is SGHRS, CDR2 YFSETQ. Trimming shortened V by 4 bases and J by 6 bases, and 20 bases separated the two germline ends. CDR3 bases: TGCGCCAGCAGCCGGGACACTGGCGGGGGTCGCAATGAGCAGTTCTTC. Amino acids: CASSRDTGGGRNEQFF.

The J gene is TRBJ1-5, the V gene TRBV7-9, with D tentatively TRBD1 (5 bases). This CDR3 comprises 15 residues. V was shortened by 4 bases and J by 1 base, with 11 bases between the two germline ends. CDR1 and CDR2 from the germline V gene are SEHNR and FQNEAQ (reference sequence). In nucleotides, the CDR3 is TGTGCCAGCAGCTCACAGGATAGGAGCAATCAGCCCCAGCATTTT. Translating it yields CASSSQDRSNQPQHF.

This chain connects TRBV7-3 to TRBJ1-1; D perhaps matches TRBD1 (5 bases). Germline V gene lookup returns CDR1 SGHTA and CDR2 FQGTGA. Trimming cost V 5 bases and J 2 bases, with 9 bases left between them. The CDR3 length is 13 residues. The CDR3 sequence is CASSMQGNTEAFF. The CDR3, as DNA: TGTGCCAGCAGCATGCAGGGAAACACTGAAGCTTTCTTT.

In DNA, the CDR3 is TGTGCCAGCAGCCCCTTAGGGGGGGATGGAGCAGATACGCAGTATTTT. It codes for CASSPLGGDGADTQYF. The chain is built from TRBV14 and TRBJ2-3; D perhaps matches TRBD2 (7 bases). Looked up from germline, CDR1 is SGHDN and CDR2 is FVKESK. V shed 4 bases and J shed 4 bases, with 18 bases lying between them. This CDR3 spans 16 amino acids.

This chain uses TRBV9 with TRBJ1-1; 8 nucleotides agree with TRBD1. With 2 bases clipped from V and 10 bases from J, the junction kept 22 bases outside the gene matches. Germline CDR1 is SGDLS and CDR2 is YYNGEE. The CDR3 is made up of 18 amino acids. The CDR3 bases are TGTGCCAGCAGCGTTGGAGTGAGGCCAAGACAGGGGAGAGAAGGAGCTTTCTTT. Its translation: CASSVGVRPRQGREGAFF.

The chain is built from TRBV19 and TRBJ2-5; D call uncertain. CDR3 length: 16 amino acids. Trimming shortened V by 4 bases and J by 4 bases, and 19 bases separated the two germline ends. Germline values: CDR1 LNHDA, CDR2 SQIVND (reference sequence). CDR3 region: CASSTSARSHVETQYF. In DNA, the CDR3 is TGTGCCAGTAGTACATCGGCCCGGTCCCACGTAGAGACCCAGTACTTC.

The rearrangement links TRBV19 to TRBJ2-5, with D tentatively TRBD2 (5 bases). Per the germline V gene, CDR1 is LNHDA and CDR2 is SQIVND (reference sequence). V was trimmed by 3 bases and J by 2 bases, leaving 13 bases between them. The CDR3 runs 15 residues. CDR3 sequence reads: CASSINGVAQETQYF. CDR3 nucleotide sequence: TGTGCCAGTAGTATTAACGGGGTCGCACAAGAGACCCAGTACTTC.